This T cell receptor beta chain comes out of a study of human T cells and chemical hapten exposure (dated by TCRdb to the early 2020s). In the study overall: For sensitization, 2% DPC in acetone was applied to a 2 cm by 2 cm area of upper inner arm skin. Patch testing was performed on the upper back with Finn chambers containing 0.01% DPC, and the patch tests were scored after 6 days according to International Contact Dermatitis Research Group standards. Throughout the approximately 25-week study period, patients were also given weekly therapeutic DPC doses on the scalp. Libraries were pooled for sequencing, and per-sample TCR yields varied mainly because of small differences in library volumes within the pool. Most of the patients in the cohort were female, and the cohort covered alopecia areata with under or over 50% scalp involvement, alopecia totalis and alopecia universalis. Blood samples were taken from patients before sensitization (week 0) and at 2, 6 and about 24 weeks after DPC sensitization. About 30 alopecia patients provided blood for TCR sequencing at one to four time points (pre-sensitization, 2, 6 and 24 weeks). Peripheral blood TCR repertoire changes were tracked in vivo in alopecia patients during primary and secondary sensitization to the hapten diphenylcyclopropenone (DPC). Summary of the overall study and its limitations: Patch test score was positively correlated with the number of PT1 expanded TCRs, with significance at thresholds 8, 16 and 32 but not at 4. All patients had alopecia, a presumed autoimmune disease, so their immune response might differ from that of healthy individuals. DPC sensitization did not change how many TCRs were above 1 in 1000 frequency, and no evidence was found of alterations in global repertoire structure. Compared with pre-sensitization or healthy control sets, expanded TCRs formed significantly more large CDR3 similarity clusters, which is consistent with antigen-driven responses. Repeated subsampling changed both the strength of the expansion versus patch-test correlation and the threshold at which that correlation became significant.

Regarding this clonotype: Its specific antigen is unknown. It has no much larger one-base neighbor in the sample; base qualities were not kept.

Trimmed from V: 6 bases; trimmed from J: 8 bases; junction bases lacking a gene match: 4. The CDR3 has 13 amino acids, counting the end cysteine and phenylalanine. Left in the record is the CDR3 DNA by itself, 39 bases read in frame from the first base. The germline V gene gives CDR1 as MNHEY and CDR2 as SVGAGI. Libraries were built with RACE. The sequencer listed for this sample is NextSeq 500. During library preparation, unique molecular identifiers were attached to individual cDNA molecules so that TCRs could be counted quantitatively and reproducibly. Both TCR alpha and TCR beta chains were sequenced from each blood RNA sample. The published analysis was carried out like this. A median of about 87,000 TCRs per sample was observed, with a range of about 20,000 to 750,000. The Decombinator software suite was used to annotate V, J and CDR3 in the TCR reads. To make PS versus PT1 abundance plots, every sample was subsampled to the same number of TCRs (28,000). Expanded TCRs were defined as absent before sensitization and observed at least eight times at the 2-week time point. TCRdb itself trimmed the public reads at Q25 with fastp, ran MiXCR and retained productive beta chains. A single entry per CDR3 protein holds the most common genes and DNA from its merged rows. TCRdb's processing, not the authors', yielded these V and J calls. For this sample the table gives roughly 200,000 distinct CDR3 sequences, of which approximately 20% were detected only once. The ten largest make up 6% to 8% of the sample.

Read against the paper, the sample's time point label means: patch test 1, 2 weeks after DPC sensitization. The sample's treatment or condition label, in plain terms: therapeutic diphenylcyclopropenone sensitization with weekly scalp DPC. At every patch-test visit, the blood draw took place before the patch test was put on. Patients were eligible if aged 18 to 70, diagnosed with alopecia and judged suitable for DPC therapy, and pregnant patients were excluded. Total RNA was extracted from unfractionated whole blood collected in Tempus Blood RNA tubes. The rearranged chain carries TRBV6-5 and TRBJ2-3; 11 bases in the middle match TRBD2. Specimen: whole blood, collected in connection with sensitization to the hapten diphenylcyclopropenone (DPC). The receptor's source is a woman aged 50 to 65 with alopecia areata. Some clones in this sample may be carry-over from other donors' samples. The nucleotides read TGTGCCAGCAGGACTAGCGGGATCCTTACGCAGTATTTT. Its translation is CASRTSGILTQYF.